This T cell receptor (beta chain) was found in a study of CD8 T cells in ankylosing spondylitis. As the method for making TCR beta libraries, quantitative 5'-RACE with molecular barcodes was used. TCRdb independently ran MiXCR on the 5' RACE reads; one entry per CDR3 protein. The data show hundreds of thousands of distinct CDR3 sequences, roughly 24% seen once. This clonotype was seen at least ten times. Its antigen is currently unknown. Study outcomes and limitations: Reportedly, matched ankylosing spondylitis synovial fluid was significantly enriched for disease-linked clones.

The germline CDR1 and CDR2 sequences are SGHAT and FQNNGV. CDR3 length: 13 residues. V lost 2 bases and J 9 bases, leaving 11 bases between the germline ends. V and J are TRBV11-2 and TRBJ2-1; D remains unclear. The sample comprised blood, either unsorted or a sorted T cell fraction (not recorded which). The TCR comes from a male donor with ankylosing spondylitis or in good health (not recorded which). CDR3 protein: CASSLSRVGEQFF. CDR3 DNA sequence: TGTGCCAGCAGCTTATCTCGCGTGGGTGAGCAGTTCTTC.